Listed below are T cell receptor beta chains from one sample, sequenced in a study of cytotoxic CD8 clonotypes in ibrutinib-treated CLL. Assay: immunoSEQ multiplex PCR; the TCRdb copy retains only in-frame clones and omits some. This table holds tens of thousands of clones, approximately 57% found once. Sequenced material: PBMCs, taken before ibrutinib treatment. These receptors all come from a human donor with chronic lymphocytic leukemia. CDR3s include the opening cysteine and the closing phenylalanine or tryptophan. A D gene is named only where the DNA matches it firmly. Some rows mark clone size as missing; the rest say once, few, many or name a class of expanded clone.

abundance,j_gene,v_gene,d_gene,CDR3nt,CDR3aa
NA,TRBJ1-5,TRBV5-4,TRBD1,TGTGCCAGCAGCTCGGGACAGGGCGGCAATCAGCCCCAGCATTTT,CASSSGQGGNQPQHF
NA,TRBJ2-7,TRBV9,NA,TGTGCCAGCAGCGTAGGGGGGAAGCCCTACGAGCAGTACTTC,CASSVGGKPYEQYF
NA,TRBJ2-2,TRBV6-1,NA,TGTGCCAGCAGTGACGCGAAGGGGAACACCGGGGAGCTGTTTTTT,CASSDAKGNTGELFF
NA,TRBJ2-5,TRBV28,NA,TGTGCCAGCAGTTTCCCGGGGGGCGCGAGGTGGGCCATCCAGGAGACCCAGTACTTC,CASSFPGGARWAIQETQYF
NA,TRBJ1-5,TRBV19,TRBD1,TGTGCCAGTAGTATGAATCCAGGGGGCTCAGGGAAGCCCCAGCATTTT,CASSMNPGGSGKPQHF
few,TRBJ2-5,TRBV9,TRBD1,TGTGCCAGCAGCAACCCGACAGGGGGGAAGACCCAGTACTTC,CASSNPTGGKTQYF
NA,TRBJ2-1,TRBV11-2,TRBD2,TGTGCCAGCAGCTCATTAAGGAGGAGCGGGAGTGATGAGCAGTTCTTC,CASSSLRRSGSDEQFF
few,TRBJ2-1,TRBV5-1,TRBD2,TGCGCCAGCAGCTTGGGGCGACTAGCCTTTTACAATGAGCAGTTCTTC,CASSLGRLAFYNEQFF
NA,TRBJ1-2,TRBV7-2,NA,TGTGCCAGCAGCTGGGACCCCGGGACCGCGAACTATGGCTACACCTTC,CASSWDPGTANYGYTF
few,TRBJ2-1,TRBV6-1,TRBD1,TGTGCCACCCTGTCGATACCGGGACAGTACAATGAGCAGTTCTTC,CATLSIPGQYNEQFF
NA,TRBJ2-5,TRBV7-9,NA,TGTGCCAGCAGCCTATACCGGGCCAGAGAGACCCAGTACTTC,CASSLYRARETQYF